This T cell receptor (beta chain) was recorded in a study of blood T cell repertoires in COVID-19. Study information: Sample material is recorded as cDNA or gDNA derived from T cells, B-cell-depleted T cells, or PBMCs.

V dropped 3 bases and J dropped 4 bases, with 9 bases sitting between them. Looked up from germline, CDR1 is KGHSH and CDR2 is LQKENI. The CDR3 loop spans 14 amino acids. Participants were aged roughly 18 to 90 years, lived in some 23 US areas, and enrolled virtually. Cohorts were determined from participant-reported clinical history. This clone has only one observation. Authors' analysis steps: Researchers report that nucleated cell counts were estimated from reference gene primer amplification. Sequenced by immunoSEQ multiplex PCR; TCRdb stores in-frame clones only, minus some. V, J and clone size derive from that table, while D and trimming were established from the DNA sequence. The table records about 360,000 clones, approximately 85% of them present only once.

The receptor was isolated from a woman aged 40 to 49 with acute COVID-19. The sequenced material came from PBMCs or T cells enriched from blood (not recorded which). The rearrangement links TRBV18 to TRBJ1-4; D might be TRBD1 (5 bases). CDR3: CASSPRQSNEKLFF. In nucleotides, the CDR3 is TGTGCCAGCTCACCGAGACAGAGTAATGAAAAACTGTTTTTT. Complete variable domain (other parts from reference TRBV18 and TRBJ1-4): NAGVMQNPRHLVRRRGQEARLRCSPMKGHSHVYWYRQLPEEGLKFMVYLQKENIIDESGMPKERFSAEFPKEGPSILRIQQVVRGDSAAYFCASSPRQSNEKLFFGSGTQLSVL.